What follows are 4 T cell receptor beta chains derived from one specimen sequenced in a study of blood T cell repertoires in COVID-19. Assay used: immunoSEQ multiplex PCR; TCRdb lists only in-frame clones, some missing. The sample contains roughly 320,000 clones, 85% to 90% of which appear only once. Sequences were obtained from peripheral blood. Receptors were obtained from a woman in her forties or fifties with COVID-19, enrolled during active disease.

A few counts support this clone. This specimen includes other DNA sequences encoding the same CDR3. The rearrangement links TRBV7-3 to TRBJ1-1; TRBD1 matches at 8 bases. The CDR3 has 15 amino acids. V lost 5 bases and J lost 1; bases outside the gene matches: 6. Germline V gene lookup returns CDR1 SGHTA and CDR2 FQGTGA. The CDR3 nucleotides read TGTGCCAGCAGCCTACTTGGACAGGGGAACACTGAAGCTTTCTTT. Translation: CASSLLGQGNTEAFF.

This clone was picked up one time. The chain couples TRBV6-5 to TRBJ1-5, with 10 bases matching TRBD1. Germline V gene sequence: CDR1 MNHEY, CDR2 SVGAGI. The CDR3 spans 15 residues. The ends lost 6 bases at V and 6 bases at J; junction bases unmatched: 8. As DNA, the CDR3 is TGTGCCAGCAGAGCTAAGGGACAGGGGTTTCAGCCCCAGCATTTT. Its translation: CASRAKGQGFQPQHF.

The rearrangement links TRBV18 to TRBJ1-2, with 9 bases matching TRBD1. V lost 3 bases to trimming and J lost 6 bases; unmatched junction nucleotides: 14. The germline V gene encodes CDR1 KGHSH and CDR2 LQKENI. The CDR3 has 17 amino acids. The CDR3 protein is CASSPLFKGQGSNGYTF. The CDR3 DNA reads TGTGCCAGCTCACCGCTATTCAAGGGACAGGGAAGTAATGGCTACACCTTC.

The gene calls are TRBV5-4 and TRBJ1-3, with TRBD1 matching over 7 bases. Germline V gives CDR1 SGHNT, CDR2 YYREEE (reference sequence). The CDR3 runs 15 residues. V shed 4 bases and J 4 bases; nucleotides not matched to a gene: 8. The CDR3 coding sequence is TGTGCCAGCAGCCCGACAGGGTCGATCGGAAACACCATATATTTT. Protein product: CASSPTGSIGNTIYF.